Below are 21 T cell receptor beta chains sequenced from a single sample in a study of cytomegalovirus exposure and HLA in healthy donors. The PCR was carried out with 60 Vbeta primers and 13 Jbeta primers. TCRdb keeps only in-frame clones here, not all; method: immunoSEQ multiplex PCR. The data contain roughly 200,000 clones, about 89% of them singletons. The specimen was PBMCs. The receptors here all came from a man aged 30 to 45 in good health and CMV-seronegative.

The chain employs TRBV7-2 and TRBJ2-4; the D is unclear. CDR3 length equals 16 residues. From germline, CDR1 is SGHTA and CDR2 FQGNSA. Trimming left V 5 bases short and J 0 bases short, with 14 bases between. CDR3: CASSLNALLAKNIQYF. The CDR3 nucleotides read TGTGCCAGCAGCCTAAATGCGCTCCTAGCCAAAAACATTCAGTACTTC.

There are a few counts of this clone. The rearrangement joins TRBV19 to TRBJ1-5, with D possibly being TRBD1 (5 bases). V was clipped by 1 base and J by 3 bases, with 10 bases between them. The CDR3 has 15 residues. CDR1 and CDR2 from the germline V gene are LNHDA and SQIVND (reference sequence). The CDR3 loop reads CASSIGAGINQPQHF. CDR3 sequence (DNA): TGTGCCAGTAGTATAGGAGCAGGGATCAATCAGCCCCAGCATTTT.

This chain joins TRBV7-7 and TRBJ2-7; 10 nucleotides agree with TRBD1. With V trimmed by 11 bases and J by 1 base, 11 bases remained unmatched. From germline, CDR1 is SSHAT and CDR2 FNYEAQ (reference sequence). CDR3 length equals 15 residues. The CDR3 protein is CALGTGETLSYEQYF. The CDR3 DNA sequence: TGTGCCCTTGGGACAGGGGAAACCTTATCCTACGAGCAGTACTTC.

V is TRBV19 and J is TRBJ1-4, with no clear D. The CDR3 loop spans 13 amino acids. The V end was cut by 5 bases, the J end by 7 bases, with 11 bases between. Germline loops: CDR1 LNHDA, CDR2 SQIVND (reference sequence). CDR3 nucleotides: TGTGCCAGTAGTCTACGGTCGGGTGAAAAACTGTTTTTT. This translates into CASSLRSGEKLFF. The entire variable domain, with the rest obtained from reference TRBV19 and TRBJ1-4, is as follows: DGGITQSPKYLFRKEGQNVTLSCEQNLNHDAMYWYRQDPGQGLRLIYYSQIVNDFQKGDIAEGYSVSREKKESFPLTVTSAQKNPTAFYLCASSLRSGEKLFFGSGTQLSVL.

The CDR3 here is CASQQQASSYEQYF. DNA of the CDR3: TGTGCCAGTCAGCAGCAGGCAAGCTCCTACGAGCAGTACTTC. The V call is TRBV19, the J call TRBJ2-7; D gene unclear. The CDR3 contains 14 residues. V dropped 8 bases and J dropped 0 bases, with 14 bases sitting between them. The germline V gene encodes CDR1 LNHDA and CDR2 SQIVND (reference sequence).

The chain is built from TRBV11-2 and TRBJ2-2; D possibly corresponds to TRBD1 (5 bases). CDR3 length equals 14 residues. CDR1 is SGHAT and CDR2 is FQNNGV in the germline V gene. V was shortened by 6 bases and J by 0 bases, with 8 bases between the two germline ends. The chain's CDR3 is CASSAGPNTGELFF. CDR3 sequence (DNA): TGTGCCAGCAGTGCAGGGCCGAACACCGGGGAGCTGTTTTTT.

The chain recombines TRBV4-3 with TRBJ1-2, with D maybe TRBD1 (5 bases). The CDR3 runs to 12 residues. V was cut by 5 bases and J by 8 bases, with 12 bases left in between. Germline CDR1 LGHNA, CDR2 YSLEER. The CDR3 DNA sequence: TGCGCCAGCAGCGGCTCGGGGGTCGGCTACACCTTC. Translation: CASSGSGVGYTF.

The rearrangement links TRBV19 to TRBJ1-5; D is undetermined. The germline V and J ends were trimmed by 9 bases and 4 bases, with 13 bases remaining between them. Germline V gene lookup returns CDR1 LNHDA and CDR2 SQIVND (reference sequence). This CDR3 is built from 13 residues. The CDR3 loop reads CASDNTRNQPQHF. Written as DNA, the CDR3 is TGTGCCAGCGACAATACGCGAAATCAGCCCCAGCATTTT.

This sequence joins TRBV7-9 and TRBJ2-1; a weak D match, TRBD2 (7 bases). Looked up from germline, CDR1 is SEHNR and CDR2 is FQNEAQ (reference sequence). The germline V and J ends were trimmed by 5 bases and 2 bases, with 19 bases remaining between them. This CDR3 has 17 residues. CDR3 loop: CASSRIPGGGAYNEQFF. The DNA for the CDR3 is TGTGCCAGCAGCCGTATTCCCGGAGGGGGGGCCTACAATGAGCAGTTCTTC. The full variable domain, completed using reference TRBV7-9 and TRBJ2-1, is DTGVSQNPRHKITKRGQNVTFRCDPISEHNRLYWYRQTLGQGPEFLTYFQNEAQLEKSRLLSDRFSAERPKGSFSTLEIQRTEQGDSAMYLCASSRIPGGGAYNEQFFGPGTRLTVL.

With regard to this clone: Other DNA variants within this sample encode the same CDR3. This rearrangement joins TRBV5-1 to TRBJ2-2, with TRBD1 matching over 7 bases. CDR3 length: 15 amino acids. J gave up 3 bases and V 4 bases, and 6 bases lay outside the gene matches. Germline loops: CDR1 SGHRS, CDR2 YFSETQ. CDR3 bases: TGCGCCAGCAGCCTAAGGACAGGCGACACCGGGGAGCTGTTTTTT. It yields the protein CASSLRTGDTGELFF.

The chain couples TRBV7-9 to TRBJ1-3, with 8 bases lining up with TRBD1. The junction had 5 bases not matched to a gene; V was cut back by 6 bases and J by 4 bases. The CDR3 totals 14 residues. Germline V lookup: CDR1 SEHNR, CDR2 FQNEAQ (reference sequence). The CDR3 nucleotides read TGTGCCAGCAGTGACAGGGGAGAAGGAAACACCATATATTTT. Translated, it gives CASSDRGEGNTIYF.

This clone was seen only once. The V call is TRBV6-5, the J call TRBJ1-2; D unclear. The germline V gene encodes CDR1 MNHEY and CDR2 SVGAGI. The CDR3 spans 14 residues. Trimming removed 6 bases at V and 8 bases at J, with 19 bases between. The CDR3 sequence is CASSPGGSVLGYTF. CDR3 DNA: TGTGCCAGCAGCCCTGGAGGGTCAGTTTTGGGCTACACCTTC.

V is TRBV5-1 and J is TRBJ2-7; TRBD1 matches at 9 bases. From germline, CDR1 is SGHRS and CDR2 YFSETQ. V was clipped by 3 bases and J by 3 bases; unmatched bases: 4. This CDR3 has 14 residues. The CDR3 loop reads CASSWTGADYEQYF. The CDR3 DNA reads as TGCGCCAGCAGCTGGACAGGGGCGGACTACGAGCAGTACTTC.

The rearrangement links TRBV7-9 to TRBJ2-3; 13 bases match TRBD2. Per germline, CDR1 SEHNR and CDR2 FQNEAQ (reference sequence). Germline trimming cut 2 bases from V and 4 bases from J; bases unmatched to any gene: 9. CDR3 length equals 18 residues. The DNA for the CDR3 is TGTGCCAGCAGCTTAAGGACTAGCGGGAGATCGGTTTCAGATACGCAGTATTTT. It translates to CASSLRTSGRSVSDTQYF.

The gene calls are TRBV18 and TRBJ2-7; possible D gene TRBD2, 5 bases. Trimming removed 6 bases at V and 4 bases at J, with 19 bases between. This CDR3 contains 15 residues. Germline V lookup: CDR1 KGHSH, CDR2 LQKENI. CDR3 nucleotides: TGTGCCAGCTCCTTCCAAGGAGGAGGTTTTTACGAGCAGTACTTC. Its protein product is CASSFQGGGFYEQYF.

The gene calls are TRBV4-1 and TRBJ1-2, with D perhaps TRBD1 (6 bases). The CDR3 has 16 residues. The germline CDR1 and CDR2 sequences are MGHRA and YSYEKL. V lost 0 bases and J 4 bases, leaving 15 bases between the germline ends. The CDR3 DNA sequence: TGCGCCAGCAGCCAAGAGAACGTCCCAGGGGTCTATGGCTACACCTTC. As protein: CASSQENVPGVYGYTF.

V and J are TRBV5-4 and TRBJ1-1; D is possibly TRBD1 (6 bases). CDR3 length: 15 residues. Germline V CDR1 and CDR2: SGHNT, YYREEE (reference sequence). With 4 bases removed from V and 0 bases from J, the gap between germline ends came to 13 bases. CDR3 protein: CASSEAGDLNTEAFF. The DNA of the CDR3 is TGTGCCAGCAGCGAAGCAGGGGATCTGAACACTGAAGCTTTCTTT.

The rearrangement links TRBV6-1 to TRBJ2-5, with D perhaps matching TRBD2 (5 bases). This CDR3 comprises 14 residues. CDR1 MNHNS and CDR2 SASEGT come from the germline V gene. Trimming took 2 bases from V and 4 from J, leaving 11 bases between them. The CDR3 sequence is CASSELVAGETQYF. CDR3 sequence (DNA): TGTGCCAGCAGTGAATTGGTGGCGGGAGAGACCCAGTACTTC.

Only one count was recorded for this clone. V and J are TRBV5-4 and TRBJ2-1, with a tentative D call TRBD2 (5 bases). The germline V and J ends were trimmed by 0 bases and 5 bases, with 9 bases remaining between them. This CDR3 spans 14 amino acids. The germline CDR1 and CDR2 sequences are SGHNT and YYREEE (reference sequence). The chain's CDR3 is CASSLVGNHNEQFF. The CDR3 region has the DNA TGTGCCAGCAGCTTGGTCGGGAATCACAATGAGCAGTTCTTC.

The CDR3 DNA is TGTGCCAGCAGTGGACGGACACTCGGAAACACCATATATTTT. Translating gives CASSGRTLGNTIYF. V gene TRBV2 combines with J gene TRBJ1-3, with D maybe TRBD1 (5 bases). Germline CDR1 and CDR2: SNHLY and FYNNEI. The CDR3 spans 14 residues. Trimming cost V 4 bases and J 4 bases, with 11 bases left between them.

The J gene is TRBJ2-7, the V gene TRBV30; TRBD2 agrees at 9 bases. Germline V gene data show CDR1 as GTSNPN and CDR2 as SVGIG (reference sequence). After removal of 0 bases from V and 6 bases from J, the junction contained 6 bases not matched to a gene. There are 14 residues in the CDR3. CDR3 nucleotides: TGTGCCTGGAGTGTAAGACTAGCGGTACCCGAGCAGTACTTC. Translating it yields CAWSVRLAVPEQYF. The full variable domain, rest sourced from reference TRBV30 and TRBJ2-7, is SQTIHQWPATLVQPVGSPLSLECTVEGTSNPNLYWYRQAAGRGLQLLFYSVGIGQISSEVPQNLSASRPQDRQFILSSKKLLLSDSGFYLCAWSVRLAVPEQYFGPGTRLTVT.